This T cell receptor (beta chain) was found in a study of T cells in Graves' hyperthyroidism and ophthalmopathy. Amplified TCR beta CDR3 regions came from RNA transcripts. First-round RT-PCR of the TCR CDR3 relied on the HTBI primer set. TCRdb used MiXCR to reprocess the multiplex PCR reads, holding one entry per CDR3 protein. The top ten hold around 33% of the sample, which has 250,000 to 350,000 distinct CDR3 sequences, around 17% seen once. Turning to this clonotype: One end of the junction varies from germline; a read error may be responsible.

The CDR3 has 16 residues. This clonotype was sampled from a man younger than 40 with Graves' hyperthyroidism. The sequenced sample was blood. V is TRBV12-3 or TRBV12-4 and J is TRBJ1-6, with TRBD1 matching 8 bases. The CDR3 DNA reads TGTGTCAGCAGTACTACCTGGACAGGGAGAGGCCCACCCCTCCACTTT. This gives the protein CVSSTTWTGRGPPLHF.